The 3 T cell receptor beta chains reported below all come from one sample, sequenced in a study of circulating CD8 cells and anti-PD-1 response in melanoma. The QIAseq Immune Repertoire TCR panel built the libraries from approximately 15 ng of total RNA. TCRdb called the reads again in MiXCR, with one record for every CDR3 protein. This sample's table has 35 to 45 distinct CDR3 sequences. Live CD3+CD8+TCRalphabeta+ cells were sorted into four subsets by PD-1 and/or TIGIT. Sequenced material: CD8+ T cells from PBMCs, taken at baseline or after one month of anti-PD-1 therapy (not recorded which). Receptors were obtained from a human donor with melanoma.

This clonotype was detected only once. This chain uses TRBV5-5 with TRBJ1-2; D gene unclear. Trimming pared 4 bases from V and 2 bases from J, leaving 12 bases between. The CDR3 loop spans 14 amino acids. Germline CDR1 is SGHKS and CDR2 is YYEKEE (reference sequence). The CDR3 nucleotides read TGTGCCAGCAGCCCCGATACAAGGAACTATGGCTACACCTTC. Protein product: CASSPDTRNYGYTF.

V is TRBV28 and J is TRBJ1-1; D uncertain. Between the trimmed V and J ends, which lost 6 bases and 3 bases, there was a span of 14 bases. CDR3 length: 14 amino acids. Germline-derived CDR1 and CDR2 are MDHEN and SYDVKM. DNA for the CDR3: TGTGCCAGCAGGGAGGACCTCGGGGACACTGAAGCTTTCTTT. Its translation: CASREDLGDTEAFF. Full variable domain (remainder filled in from reference TRBV28 and TRBJ1-1): DVKVTQSSRYLVKRTGEKVFLECVQDMDHENMFWYRQDPGLGLRLIYFSYDVKMKEKGDIPEGYSVSREKKERFSLILESASTNQTSMYLCASREDLGDTEAFFGQGTRLTVV.

By its share, this clonotype is hyperexpanded (1% or more). J is TRBJ1-5 and V is TRBV28; D is possibly TRBD1 (5 bases). The CDR3 totals 15 residues. Germline CDR1 is MDHEN and CDR2 is SYDVKM. Trimming shortened V by 2 bases and J by 3 bases, and 11 bases separated the two germline ends. The CDR3 loop reads CASSLVTATNQPQHF. CDR3 bases: TGTGCCAGCAGTTTAGTGACAGCGACCAATCAGCCCCAGCATTTT.